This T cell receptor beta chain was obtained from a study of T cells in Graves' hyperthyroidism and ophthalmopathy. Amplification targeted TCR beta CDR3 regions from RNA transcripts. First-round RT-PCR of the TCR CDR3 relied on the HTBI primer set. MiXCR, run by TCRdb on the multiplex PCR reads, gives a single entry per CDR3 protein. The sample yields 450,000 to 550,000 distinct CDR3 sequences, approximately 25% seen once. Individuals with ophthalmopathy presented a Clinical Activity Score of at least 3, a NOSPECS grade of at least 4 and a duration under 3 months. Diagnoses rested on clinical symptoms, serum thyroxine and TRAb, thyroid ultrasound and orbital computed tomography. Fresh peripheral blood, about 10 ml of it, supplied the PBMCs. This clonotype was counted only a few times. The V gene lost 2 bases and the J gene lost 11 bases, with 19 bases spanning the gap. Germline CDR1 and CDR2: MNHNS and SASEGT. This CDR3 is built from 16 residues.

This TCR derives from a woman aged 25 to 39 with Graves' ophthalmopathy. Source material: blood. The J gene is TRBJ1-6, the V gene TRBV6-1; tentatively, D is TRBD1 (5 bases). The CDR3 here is CASSELGGTPAPPLHF. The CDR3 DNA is TGTGCCAGCAGTGAATTAGGCGGGACCCCGGCGCCACCCCTCCACTTT.